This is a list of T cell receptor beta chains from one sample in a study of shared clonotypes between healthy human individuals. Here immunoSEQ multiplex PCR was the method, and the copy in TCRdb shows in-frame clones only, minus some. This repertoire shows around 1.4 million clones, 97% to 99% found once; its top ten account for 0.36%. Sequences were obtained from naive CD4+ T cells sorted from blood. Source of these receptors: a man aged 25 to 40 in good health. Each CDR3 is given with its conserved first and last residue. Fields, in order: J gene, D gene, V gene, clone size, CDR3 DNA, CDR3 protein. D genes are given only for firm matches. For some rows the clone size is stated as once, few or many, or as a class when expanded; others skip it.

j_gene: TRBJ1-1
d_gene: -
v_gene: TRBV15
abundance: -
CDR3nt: TGTGCCACCAGCCCTCGGACGCGGAACACTGAAGCTTTCTTT
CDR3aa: CATSPRTRNTEAFF

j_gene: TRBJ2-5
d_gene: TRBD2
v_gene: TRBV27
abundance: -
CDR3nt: TGTGCCAGCAGTTTACGCGGGACTACGCAAGAGACCCAGTACTTC
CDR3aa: CASSLRGTTQETQYF

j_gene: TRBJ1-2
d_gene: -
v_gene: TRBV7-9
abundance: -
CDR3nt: TGTGCCAGCAGCTTAATGAGGGACTACACCTTC
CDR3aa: CASSLMRDYTF

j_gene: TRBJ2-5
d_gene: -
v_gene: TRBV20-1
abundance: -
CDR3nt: TGCAGTGCTTCCTTGTTGGAGACCCAGTACTTC
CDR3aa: CSASLLETQYF

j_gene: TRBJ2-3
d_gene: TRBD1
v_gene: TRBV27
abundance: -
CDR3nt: TGTGCCAGCAGTTTTACAGGGGGCACAGATACGCAGTATTTT
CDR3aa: CASSFTGGTDTQYF

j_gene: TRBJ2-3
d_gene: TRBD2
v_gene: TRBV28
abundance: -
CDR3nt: TGTGCCAGTGGACTAGCGGGAGTAGATACGCAGTATTTT
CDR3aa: CASGLAGVDTQYF

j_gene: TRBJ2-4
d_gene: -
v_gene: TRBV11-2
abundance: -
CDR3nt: TGTGCCAGCAGGGACCCCCTAGCCAAAAACATTCAGTACTTC
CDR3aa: CASRDPLAKNIQYF

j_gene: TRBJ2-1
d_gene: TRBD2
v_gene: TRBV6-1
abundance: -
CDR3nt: TGTGCCAGCAAGCGGGAGGCCCACAATGAGCAGTTCTTC
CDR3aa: CASKREAHNEQFF

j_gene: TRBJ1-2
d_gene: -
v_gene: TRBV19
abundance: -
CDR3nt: TGTGCCAGTAGTATAGATCATACTAACTATGGCTACACCTTC
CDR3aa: CASSIDHTNYGYTF

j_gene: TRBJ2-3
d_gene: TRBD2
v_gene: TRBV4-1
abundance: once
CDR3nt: TGCGCCAGCAGCCAGGGACTGGGGGAGGGCCCCGATACGCAGTATTTT
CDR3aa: CASSQGLGEGPDTQYF

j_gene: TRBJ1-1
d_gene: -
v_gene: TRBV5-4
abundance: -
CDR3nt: TGTGCCAGCAGCTTGGTCAAGGGGTCCGAAGCTTTCTTT
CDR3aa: CASSLVKGSEAFF

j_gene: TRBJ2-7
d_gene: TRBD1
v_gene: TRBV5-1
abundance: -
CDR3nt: TGCGCCAGCAGCCGACCTCGACAGGGAATAAACTACGAGCAGTACTTC
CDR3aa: CASSRPRQGINYEQYF

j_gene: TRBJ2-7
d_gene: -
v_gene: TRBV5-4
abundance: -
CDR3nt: TGTGCCAGCAGCTTGGGGAGGGGCGGAAGCTCCTACGAGCAGTACTTC
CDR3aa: CASSLGRGGSSYEQYF

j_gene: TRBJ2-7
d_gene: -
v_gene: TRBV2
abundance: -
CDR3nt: TGTGCCAGCAGACCTGAGACAGCAGTCTACGAGCAGTACTTC
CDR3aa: CASRPETAVYEQYF

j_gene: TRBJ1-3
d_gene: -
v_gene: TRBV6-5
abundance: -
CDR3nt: TGTGCCAGCAGGGGGCCTGGAAACACCATATATTTT
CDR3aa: CASRGPGNTIYF

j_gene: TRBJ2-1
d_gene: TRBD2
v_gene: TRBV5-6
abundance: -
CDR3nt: TGTGCCAGCAGCTCCATAGCGGGAGGGGAAGTTGAGCAGTTCTTC
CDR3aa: CASSSIAGGEVEQFF

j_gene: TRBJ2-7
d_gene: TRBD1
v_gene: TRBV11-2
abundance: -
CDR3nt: TGTGCCAGCAGCTTAGACGAGGACAGGGTAGGTTACGAGCAGTACTTC
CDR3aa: CASSLDEDRVGYEQYF

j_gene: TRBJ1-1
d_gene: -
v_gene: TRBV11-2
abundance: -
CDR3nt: TGTGCCAGCAGCTTAGACCCAGCCATGAACACTGAAGCTTTCTTT
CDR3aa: CASSLDPAMNTEAFF

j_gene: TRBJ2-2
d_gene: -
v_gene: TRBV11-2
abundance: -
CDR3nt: TGTGCCAGCAGCTTCAATTGGGCCGGGGAGCTGTTTTTT
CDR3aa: CASSFNWAGELFF

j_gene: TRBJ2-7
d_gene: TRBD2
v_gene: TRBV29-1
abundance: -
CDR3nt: TGCAGCGTTTCTTATTACGGGAGGCGCTACGAGCAGTACTTC
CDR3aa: CSVSYYGRRYEQYF

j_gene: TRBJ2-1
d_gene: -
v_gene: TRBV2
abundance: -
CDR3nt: TGTGCCAGCAGTTCAAGGGGACCCTCCTACAATGAGCAGTTCTTC
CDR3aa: CASSSRGPSYNEQFF

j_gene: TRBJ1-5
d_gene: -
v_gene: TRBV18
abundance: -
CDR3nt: TGTGCCAGCTCACCTTCTGGAGGCAATCAGCCCCAGCATTTT
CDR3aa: CASSPSGGNQPQHF

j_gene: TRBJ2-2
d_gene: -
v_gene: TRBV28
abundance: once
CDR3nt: TGTGCCAGCAGTATTAAGAGAAACACCGGGGAGCTGTTTTTT
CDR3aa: CASSIKRNTGELFF

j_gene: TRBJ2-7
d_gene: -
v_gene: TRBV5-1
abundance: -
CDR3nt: TGCGCCAGCAGCTACGCAGGGTTCTACGAGCAGTACTTC
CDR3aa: CASSYAGFYEQYF

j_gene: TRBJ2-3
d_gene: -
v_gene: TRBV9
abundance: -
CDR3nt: TGTGCCAGCAGCGTAGCAGGCACAGATACGCAGTATTTT
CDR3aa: CASSVAGTDTQYF

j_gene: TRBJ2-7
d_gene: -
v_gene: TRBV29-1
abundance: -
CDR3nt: TGCAGCGTCGTAGGACCCCTCTACGAGCAGTACTTC
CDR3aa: CSVVGPLYEQYF

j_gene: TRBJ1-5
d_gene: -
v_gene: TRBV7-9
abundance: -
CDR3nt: TGTGCCAGCAGCTTGAGGGGGCAGCCCCAGCATTTT
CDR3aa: CASSLRGQPQHF